This T cell receptor (beta chain) appears in the sequencing data of a study of beta chain features in type 1 diabetes. Study information: Age and gender were similar between patients and healthy donors, as were cell yields. Investigators examined some 110,000,000 sorted cells across all samples. Study-level findings and limits: PCR could preferentially amplify shorter templates, alike in patients and controls. TCRB CDR3s from Type 1 diabetes patients were moderately but significantly shorter in all four CD4+ subsets.

The entirety of the isolated RNA underwent reverse transcription, so expressed TCRB transcripts were sequenced. Assay used: immunoSEQ multiplex PCR; TCRdb lists only in-frame clones, some missing. The sample shows 640,000 or so clones, about an eighth of them seen only once. A single heparinised blood sample, averaging roughly 100 mL, was obtained per donor. CDR3 length: 13 residues. Per the germline V gene, CDR1 is KGHSH and CDR2 is LQKENI. Unmatched junction bases numbered 6, after V lost 6 bases and J lost 5 bases. Regarding this clone: Its antigen is still unknown. Other nucleotide sequences from this sample produce the same CDR3.

Input material: naive CD4+ T cells from blood. This chain joins TRBV18 and TRBJ2-7, with 8 positions matching TRBD1. The TCR comes from a man between 18 and 29 years old with type 1 diabetes. The CDR3 protein is CASSPGQGHEQYF. Here the CDR3 DNA reads TGTGCCAGCTCGCCCGGACAGGGCCACGAGCAGTACTTC.